This record covers a single TCR beta chain. This clone was recorded only once. The antigen it binds to is not known. Base qualities are missing; no much larger clone stands one base away. V loses 4 bases of germline sequence and J loses 0 bases, and the interval between the two ends is 10 bases. From its cysteine to its phenylalanine, the CDR3 spans 15 amino acids. The entry retains the CDR3 DNA only, 45 bases that are in frame from base 1. Sequences LNHDA (CDR1) and SQIVND (CDR2) are obtained from the germline V gene (reference sequence). The cohort consisted of some 730 healthy bone marrow donors. All cohort members were sampled while nominally healthy, although unrecorded immune exposures were likely present. The donor was CMV seronegative and was included in the group of hundreds of seronegative cohort members. A peripheral blood sample was provided by each donor, and peripheral blood mononuclear cells were used for TCR beta sequencing. Genomic DNA was extracted from the blood cell samples with the Qiagen DNeasy Blood Extraction Kit.

These data are taken from a study of cytomegalovirus exposure and HLA in healthy donors (dated by TCRdb to 2015 to 2018). Concerning the study at large: In an earlier analysis of 550 to 750 of the donors, 250 to 350 Gb of sequence data and 120 million or so unique TCR beta sequences from roughly 190 million T cells were reported. About 300 gigabases of sequencing data and some 85 million unique TCR sequences were included in an early release covering over 600 HLA-typed donors. Of the 300 to 500 genotyped donors, 75% to 85% were placed in the genetic ancestry cluster associated with self-reported Caucasian donors. The study aimed to test whether signatures of past pathogen exposure could be identified by cataloging public T cell receptors. The T cell repertoires of roughly 660 subjects were profiled by immunosequencing and related to cytomegalovirus serostatus. Besides the first cohort of approximately 710 subjects, a separate validation cohort made up of roughly 120 different subjects was used. To predict cytomegalovirus infection status, the study combined high-throughput TCR immunosequencing, statistical association of individual TCRs with disease status, and machine learning. In a later analysis, previously published TCR beta repertoires from 666 donors were re-analyzed and high-resolution HLA genotyping was added so that TCR occurrence patterns could be studied. Rather than drawing on any new phenotypic data, the later analysis identified candidate immune exposures from TCR beta sequences and the way those sequences occurred across donors. An earlier analysis of fewer than 750 of the donors used high-throughput TCR beta sequencing to judge whether each TCR beta V gene segment behaved as functional or pseudogenic. Donor age, sex, ethnicity and CMV serostatus were compiled alongside the repertoire data. A later genetic analysis took genome-wide SNP genotypes for 398 of the 666 donors and used that subset as a discovery cohort. Every repertoire in the discovery cohort had been generated on one and the same sequencing platform. Class I and class II HLA loci were covered by the typing at four-digit resolution. The number of donors typed differed by locus, with about 629-630 for A, B, C, DRB1 and DQB1, around 560 for DQA1, nearly 610 for DPA1, and roughly 450 for DPB1. Several DR-DQ haplotypes were treated as single units for association and clustering because of strong linkage in the cohort. On average, around 240,000 unique TCR beta nucleotide sequences were sequenced per donor among more than 350 genotyped donors of the cohort, with roughly 19% of those sequences being non-productive.

The paper's findings and limits, for the study overall: A later analysis found that TCR association rates varied across HLA loci, with DRB1 alleles showing the most associated TCRs and HLA-C alleles the fewest. A total of around 150 TCR beta chains were listed by the study as associated with cytomegalovirus. Roughly uniform sequencing depth across donors was assumed in presence/absence analyses, although this assumption may not hold. Several of the top co-occurrence clusters appeared to be linked to parvovirus B19, influenza, CMV and Epstein-Barr virus, according to a later analysis. A later genetic analysis reported fewer N-insertions in productive TCRs among donors in an Asian-associated ancestry cluster than the roughly 700-donor mean. It was suggested by the authors that the approach could potentially be generalized to other disease states and immunological phenotypes. In a later analysis, HLA-associated TCR beta chains showed more clonal expansion and lower generation probabilities than non-associated chains that were equally common. A further reported finding was that TCR beta sequences accurately predicted the HLA-A and HLA-B alleles for most subjects in the first cohort. When HLA alleles, especially DR and DQ, strongly co-occurred, TCR associations were difficult to assign to individual alleles. HLA typing was unavailable for some donors at each locus, so association tests used only the typed subset. Specific HLA alleles were associated with roughly 17,000 TCR beta sequences at a false discovery rate of 0.05 in a later analysis. Some IMGT-functional V segments, including TRBV6-2 and TRBV6-3, could not be told apart with the 87-base-pair reads, so those segments were excluded. A cluster of highly shared sequence variants was judged likely to represent a technical artifact of the sequencing pipeline. While some public TCRs were present in many individuals, most TCR sequences turned up only very rarely across donors. The cohort was sequenced for TCR beta chains only, and without alpha or paired-chain data the features that could be detected were limited. For the cohort, immune exposure information was limited to CMV serostatus. Correlated functional status among segregating V segments might reflect linkage disequilibrium, but an unknown experimental factor could not be ruled out. Cytomegalovirus status was reported to be diagnosed by the classifier with high specificity and sensitivity in both the original and validation cohorts. A few of the identified cytomegalovirus-associated TCR beta chains were confirmed in vitro to be specific for cytomegalovirus antigens. Broadly in line with IMGT annotations, most TCR beta V segments showed up in productive rearrangements about 87% or about 30% of the time in an earlier analysis of approximately 640 of the donors. According to a later analysis, most CMV-associated TCR beta chains appeared to be HLA-restricted, and the HLA associations seemed to be driven largely by CMV exposure. A later genetic analysis associated a missense DCLRE1C variant with V-gene and J-gene trimming of TCR beta chains, and an independent cohort replicated the association. The earlier analysis of 587 of the donors excluded roughly 17 rarely observed V segments, including chromosome 9 orphons, because counts were too low.

Library preparation employed the immunoSEQ multiplex PCR assay. The multiplex PCR relied on a mix of 60 forward primers for TCR Vbeta segments and 13 reverse primers for TCR Jbeta segments. Amplification of the CDR3 region of rearranged TCR beta genes was performed with a multiplex PCR assay on genomic DNA. Amplified TCR beta libraries were sequenced as 87-base-pair reads on the Illumina HiSeq System. Under the source paper's analysis protocol: A later analysis tallied 80 million to 95 million unique TCR beta chains across the 650 to 750 repertoires, and approximately 12 million of those chains were shared by two or more donors. To remove PCR and sequencing errors, raw reads were error-corrected and collapsed into unique sequences using a nearest-neighbor algorithm that merged closely related sequences. CDR3 sequences were aligned to IMGT reference sequences to assign V, D and J gene segments. For a sequence to be retained, a match of at least six nucleotides to both a V gene segment and a J gene segment was required. A rearrangement counted as productive if the CDR3 had no stop codons and remained in frame with V and J, and every other rearrangement counted as non-productive. Following IMGT convention, CDR3 was defined as the stretch from the second conserved V-encoded cysteine up to the conserved J-encoded phenylalanine. The earlier analysis of about 530 of the donors excluded any sequence lacking an unambiguous match to a single V gene segment. In an earlier analysis of some 590 of the donors, a V segment was called functional when productive rearrangements were above 56.7%, and segregating when the standard deviation between donors exceeded 5%. A statistical classification framework was built for diagnosing cytomegalovirus status from the catalog of TCR beta chain sequences. A later analysis assigned V and J genes by comparing TCR nucleotide sequences with IMGT/GENE-DB human TR gene sequences. In a later analysis, CDR3 sequences and most-parsimonious VDJ recombination scenarios were assigned using the TCRdist pipeline. In a later analysis, each TCR beta chain was defined by its CDR3 amino acid sequence together with its V-gene family, and reads without a unique V-gene family were excluded. A later analysis removed several hundred highly shared, low-generation-probability nucleotide sequences to deal with suspected cross-contamination and a sequencing artifact. A later analysis calculated a clonal expansion index for each public chain from normalized within-repertoire ranks of inferred template counts. A later analysis computed generation probabilities with a VDJ recombination model fitted to out-of-frame rearrangements, and checked the results against IGoR. A later analysis scored TCR-TCR, TCR-HLA and TCR-CMV co-occurrence with hypergeometric tests, applying a repertoire-size bias correction to TCR pairs. In a later analysis, false discovery rates were estimated by permuting HLA or CMV assignments 20 times. In a later analysis, co-occurring TCRs were grouped using DBSCAN, with TCRdist sequence similarity added in when clustering inside HLA-allele-positive subsets. Repertoires with fewer than 30,000 or more than 120,000 public chains were left out of co-occurrence clustering, as were five repertoires with anomalous nucleotide sharing. TCRdb mirrors the immuneACCESS table, restricted to in-frame sequences. Some clones are absent from its copies; in checked studies, under half trace to an unresolved V gene, and the reason for the others is unknown. V, J and clone size reflect that table, while D and trimming were determined from the DNA. This sample gives 100,000 to 150,000 clones in total; 65% to 80% of them show up just once. The ten biggest clones cover roughly 3.2% of the sample.

This TCR was recovered from a man aged 25-40 years in good health and CMV-seronegative. The material sequenced was PBMCs. The rearranged chain carries TRBV19 and TRBJ1-5, with the D gene too uncertain to name. The CDR3 here reads CASSRQHSSNQPQHF. The DNA sequence is TGTGCCAGTAGTAGACAACACAGTAGCAATCAGCCCCAGCATTTT.